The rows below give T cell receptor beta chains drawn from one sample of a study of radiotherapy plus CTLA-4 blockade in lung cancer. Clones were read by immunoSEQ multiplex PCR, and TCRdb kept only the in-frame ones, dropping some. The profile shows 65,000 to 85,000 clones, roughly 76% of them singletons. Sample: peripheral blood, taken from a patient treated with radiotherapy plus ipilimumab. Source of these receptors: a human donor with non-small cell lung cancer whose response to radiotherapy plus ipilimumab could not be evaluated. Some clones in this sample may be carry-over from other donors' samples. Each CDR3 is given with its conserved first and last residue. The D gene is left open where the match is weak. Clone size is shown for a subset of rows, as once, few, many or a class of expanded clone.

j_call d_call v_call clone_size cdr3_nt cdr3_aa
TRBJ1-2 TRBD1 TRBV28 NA TGTGCCAGCAGGAACGCGGGACAGGGGGCGGGTGGCTACACCTTC CASRNAGQGAGGYTF
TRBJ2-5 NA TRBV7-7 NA TGTGCTAGCAGCTTAGGTCTCAGGGAGACCCAGTACTTC CASSLGLRETQYF
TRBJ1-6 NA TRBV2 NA NA CASSRTDTFGSPLHF
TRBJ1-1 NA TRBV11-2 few TGTGCCAGCAGCTCTTACAAGGGGATAAGGACTGAAGCTTTCTTT CASSSYKGIRTEAFF
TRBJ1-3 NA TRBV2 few TGTGCCAGTGGCACAGGGAGCTCTGGAAACACCATATATTTT CASGTGSSGNTIYF
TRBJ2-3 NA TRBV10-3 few TGTGCCATGCGCCCAGGGGCCTTATACACAGATACGCAGTATTTT CAMRPGALYTDTQYF
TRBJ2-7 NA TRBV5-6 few TGTGCCAGCAGCTTGGTTCACGGGATCTACGAGCAGTACTTC CASSLVHGIYEQYF
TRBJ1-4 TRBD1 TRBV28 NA TGTGCCAGCAGTACAGGGGGCGGAACTAATGAAAAACTGTTTTTT CASSTGGGTNEKLFF
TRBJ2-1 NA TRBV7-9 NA TGTGCCAGCGTAGACTTATCCTACAATGAGCAGTTCTTC CASVDLSYNEQFF
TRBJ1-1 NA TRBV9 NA TGTGCCAGCAGCGTCCTCGGTCAGGGGGAAGCTTTCTTT CASSVLGQGEAFF
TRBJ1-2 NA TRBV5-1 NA TGCGCCAGCAGCTTGGGGGGCAGGGCCTATGGCTACACCTTC CASSLGGRAYGYTF
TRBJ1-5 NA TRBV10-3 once TGTGCCATCAGTGAGGTCTCCAATCAGCCCCAGCGTTTT CAISEVSNQPQRF
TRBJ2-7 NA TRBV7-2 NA TGTGCCAGCAGCTTCGCCGGGACAAACTACGAGCAGTACTTC CASSFAGTNYEQYF
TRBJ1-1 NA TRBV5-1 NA TGCGCCAGCAGCTTGTTGGGGGCAGGGTTGAACACTGAAGCTTTCTTT CASSLLGAGLNTEAFF
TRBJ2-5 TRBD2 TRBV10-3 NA TGTGCCACCGAGGGCGGGGGGAAGGAGACCCAGTACTTC CATEGGGKETQYF
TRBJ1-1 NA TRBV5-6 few TGTGCCAGCAGCTTCTCGGAGCGTGAAGCTTTCTTT CASSFSEREAFF
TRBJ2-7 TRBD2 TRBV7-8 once TGTGCCAGCAGCTTACAGCCTAGCGGGGGGGCCACATCCTACGAGCAGTACTTC CASSLQPSGGATSYEQYF
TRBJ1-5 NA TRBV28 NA TGTGCCAGCAGTTACTACACGGCGGGCAATCAGCCCCAGCATTTT CASSYYTAGNQPQHF
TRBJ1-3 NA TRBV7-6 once TGTGCCAGCAGCTTAGTGCAGGGTTCGGGAAACACCATATATTTT CASSLVQGSGNTIYF
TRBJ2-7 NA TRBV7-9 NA TGTGCCAGCAGCTCCCAACAGGGTCTGGAGCAGTACTTC CASSSQQGLEQYF
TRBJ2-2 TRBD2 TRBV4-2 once TGTGCCAGTTTCGGACTAGGAGGAACCGGGGAGCTGTTTTTT CASFGLGGTGELFF
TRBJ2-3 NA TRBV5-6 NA TGTGCCAGCAGCTCCCGATTCTTGGGCGGGCTCGGCACAGATACGCAGTATTTT CASSSRFLGGLGTDTQYF